Below are 21 T cell receptor beta chains sequenced from a single sample in a study of blood T cell repertoires in COVID-19. Here immunoSEQ multiplex PCR was the method, and the copy in TCRdb shows in-frame clones only, minus some. The repertoire holds under 200,000 clones, with about 81% as singletons. Sequenced: PBMCs or T cells enriched from blood (not recorded which). The receptors derive from a man aged 50-60 years who had recovered from COVID-19.

The chain has TRBV19 and TRBJ2-1, with 7 positions matching TRBD2. With V trimmed by 6 bases and J by 4 bases, 9 bases remained unmatched. The CDR3 is 15 residues long. From germline, CDR1 is LNHDA and CDR2 SQIVND (reference sequence). The CDR3 DNA sequence: TGTGCCAGTAGGACTGGGGACTACATATACAATGAGCAGTTCTTC. Protein sequence: CASRTGDYIYNEQFF.

The V and J genes are TRBV10-3 and TRBJ2-3, with a possible D match to TRBD2 (6 bases). Trimming took off 1 base at V and 1 base at J, with 9 bases between the two ends. Germline loops: CDR1 ENHRY, CDR2 SYGVKD. This CDR3 spans 15 amino acids. CDR3 sequence reads: CAISEFSGGTDTQYF. The CDR3 bases are TGTGCCATCAGTGAGTTCTCGGGGGGCACAGATACGCAGTATTTT.

The chain couples TRBV3-1 (or the pseudogene TRBV3-2) to TRBJ2-1; 9 bases match TRBD1. The junction had 10 bases not matched to a gene; V was cut back by 5 bases and J by 8 bases. The length of the CDR3 is 15 residues. CDR1 is LGHDT and CDR2 is YNNKEL in the germline V gene (reference sequence). CDR3: CASSYPGQGRHEQFF. CDR3 nucleotides: TGTGCCAGCAGCTATCCGGGACAGGGAAGGCATGAGCAGTTCTTC.

The CDR3 is CSVGTGFLGNYGYTF. The DNA for the CDR3 is TGCAGCGTTGGGACAGGTTTTTTGGGAAACTATGGCTACACCTTC. The chain employs TRBV29-1 and TRBJ1-2; 7 bases are a match to TRBD1. The CDR3 contains 15 residues. Losses at the gene ends were 4 bases for V and 2 bases for J; bases not matched to a gene: 10. Germline CDR1 is SQVTM and CDR2 is ANQGSEA.

The rearrangement uses TRBV6-5 and TRBJ1-1, with D perhaps TRBD1 (5 bases). The V end lost 2 bases, the J end lost 0 bases, and 7 bases lay between the germline ends. The CDR3 spans 14 residues. Germline V gene sequence: CDR1 MNHEY, CDR2 SVGAGI. CDR3 protein: CASSYQDMNTEAFF. In DNA form, the CDR3 reads TGTGCCAGCAGTTACCAGGACATGAACACTGAAGCTTTCTTT.

This clone was counted between two and nine times. The rearrangement links TRBV7-8 to TRBJ1-4; the D gene is possibly TRBD1 (6 bases). With 3 bases removed from V and 0 bases from J, the gap between germline ends came to 14 bases. Germline V CDR1 and CDR2: SGHVS, FQNEAQ. The length of the CDR3 is 17 residues. The CDR3 region is CASSFIGQKPTNEKLFF. The CDR3 coding sequence is TGTGCCAGCAGCTTTATCGGACAGAAACCAACTAATGAAAAACTGTTTTTT. Full variable domain (rest looked up from reference TRBV7-8 and TRBJ1-4): GAGVSQSPRYKVAKRGQDVALRCDPISGHVSLFWYQQALGQGPEFLTYFQNEAQLDKSGLPSDRFFAERPEGSVSTLKIQRTQQEDSAVYLCASSFIGQKPTNEKLFFGSGTQLSVL.

This clone was detected a few times. The CDR3 nucleotides read TGTGCTAGCCACCCATTGGGCGGGGGTACCTACAATGAGCAGTTCTTC. Amino acids: CASHPLGGGTYNEQFF. This sequence joins TRBV12-5 and TRBJ2-1; 7 nucleotides agree with TRBD2. J lost 2 bases, V lost 9 bases, and 13 bases had no gene match. The CDR3 is 16 residues long. In germline, CDR1 is LGHNT, CDR2 FRNRAP. The variable domain in full, with the rest retrieved from reference TRBV12-5 and TRBJ2-1, is DARVTQTPRHKVTEMGQEVTMRCQPILGHNTVFWYRQTMMQGLELLAYFRNRAPLDDSGMPKDRFSAEMPDATLATLKIQPSEPRDSAVYFCASHPLGGGTYNEQFFGPGTRLTVL.

The V gene is TRBV6-4, the J gene TRBJ1-5, with 7 bases identical to TRBD1. Germline assignment: CDR1 MRHNA and CDR2 SNTAGT. Trimming cost V 7 bases and J 0 bases; bases outside gene matches: 9. There are 16 residues in the CDR3. The CDR3 DNA reads TGTGCCAGCAAGAACCAGGGGGTAAATAGCAATCAGCCCCAGCATTTT. Protein product: CASKNQGVNSNQPQHF.

The CDR3 loop reads CASARDSATNEKLFF. Here the CDR3 DNA reads TGTGCCAGCGCGAGGGACAGTGCAACTAATGAAAAACTGTTTTTT. This chain links TRBV18 with TRBJ1-4; 7 nucleotides line up with TRBD1. CDR1 and CDR2 (germline): KGHSH, LQKENI. The J segment lost 0 bases and the V segment lost 8 bases, leaving 6 bases of the junction unmatched. The CDR3 contains 15 residues.

This chain links TRBV6-2 or TRBV6-3 with TRBJ1-5, with a weak D call TRBD1 (6 bases). CDR3 length: 15 amino acids. V was shortened by 2 bases and J by 4 bases, with 12 bases between the two germline ends. Looked up from germline, CDR1 is MNHEY and CDR2 is SVGEGT. The CDR3 region is CASSYGGHTNQPQHF. CDR3 sequence (DNA): TGTGCCAGCAGTTACGGGGGACACACTAATCAGCCCCAGCATTTT.

This clone has more than one count but fewer than ten. V is TRBV12-3 or TRBV12-4 and J is TRBJ1-2, with a weak D call TRBD1 (5 bases). Trimming stripped 3 bases from V and 7 bases from J, with 9 bases between. CDR3 size: 12 residues. The CDR3 spells CASSFRVGGYTF. The CDR3 region has the DNA TGTGCCAGCAGTTTCAGGGTGGGTGGCTACACCTTC.

The rearrangement links TRBV2 to TRBJ2-2; 9 nucleotides agree with TRBD1. Unmatched junction bases numbered 4, after V lost 6 bases and J lost 5 bases. The CDR3 has 14 amino acids. Germline assignment: CDR1 SNHLY and CDR2 FYNNEI. In DNA, the CDR3 is TGTGCCAGCAGGGGACAGGGATGGACCGGGGAGCTGTTTTTT. This translates into CASRGQGWTGELFF.

The chain has TRBV4-2 and TRBJ2-2, with D perhaps TRBD1 (6 bases). Germline values: CDR1 LGHNA, CDR2 YNFKEQ. The CDR3 totals 18 residues. Trimming removed 6 bases at V and 1 base at J, with 21 bases between. In DNA, the CDR3 is TGTGCCAGCAGGGCACAGTCCATTTGGACAGAGAACACCGGGGAGCTGTTTTTT. This gives the protein CASRAQSIWTENTGELFF.

This chain links TRBV2 with TRBJ2-2; 11 bases map to TRBD2. Germline CDR1 reads SNHLY; CDR2 reads FYNNEI. The CDR3 is 14 amino acids. The V and J ends lost 6 bases and 6 bases, in that order; junction bases with no gene match: 3. The CDR3 reads CASRPGLAAGELFF. CDR3 sequence (DNA): TGTGCCAGCAGACCGGGACTAGCGGCCGGGGAGCTGTTTTTT.

CDR3 bases: TGTGCCAGCAGCCAACCGGGACAGGGTCCCACTGAAGCTTTCTTT. Its translation is CASSQPGQGPTEAFF. The rearrangement joins TRBV3-1 (or the pseudogene TRBV3-2) to TRBJ1-1; 9 positions match TRBD1. Germline V gives CDR1 LGHDT, CDR2 YNNKEL (reference sequence). The ends lost 2 bases at V and 4 bases at J; junction bases unmatched: 5. CDR3 size: 15 residues.

The rearrangement links TRBV14 to TRBJ1-2, with TRBD1 matching 9 bases. The germline V gene has CDR1 SGHDN and CDR2 FVKESK. The CDR3 spans 14 residues. V gave up 1 base and J gave up 4 bases; unmatched junction bases: 1. CDR3 protein: CASSQVTGGYGYTF. In DNA, the CDR3 is TGTGCCAGCAGCCAAGTGACAGGGGGCTATGGCTACACCTTC.

The rearrangement uses TRBV19 and TRBJ2-3; 12 bases are a match to TRBD2. Per germline, CDR1 LNHDA and CDR2 SQIVND (reference sequence). This CDR3 spans 15 amino acids. V was clipped by 4 bases and J by 5 bases; unmatched bases: 4. The CDR3 DNA follows: TGTGCCAGTAGTAGAGGACTAGCGGGGATAGATACGCAGTATTTT. Protein product: CASSRGLAGIDTQYF.

V and J are TRBV14 and TRBJ1-4, with D unresolved. Germline CDR1 SGHDN, CDR2 FVKESK. The V end lost 7 bases, the J end lost 4 bases, and 16 bases lay between the germline ends. This CDR3 is built from 15 residues. CDR3 sequence (DNA): TGTGCCAGCACTAAGATCGTACTGATTAATGAAAAACTGTTTTTT. It yields the protein CASTKIVLINEKLFF. Looking up the rest from reference TRBV14 and TRBJ1-4 gives the full variable domain: EAGVTQFPSHSVIEKGQTVTLRCDPISGHDNLYWYRRVMGKEIKFLLHFVKESKQDESGMPNNRFLAERTGGTYSTLKVQPAELEDSGVYFCASTKIVLINEKLFFGSGTQLSVL.

This clone was seen a few times. This chain joins TRBV7-2 and TRBJ1-4; 10 bases match TRBD1. V shed 5 bases, J shed 4 bases, and the junction held 7 bases outside the gene matches. The CDR3 sequence is 16 residues long. The germline V gene encodes CDR1 SGHTA and CDR2 FQGNSA. The DNA of the CDR3 is TGTGCCAGCAGCCTTGGACAGGGGGTAGGTAATGAAAAACTGTTTTTT. Translated, it gives CASSLGQGVGNEKLFF.

CDR3 region: CASSPGVSNYGYTF. The CDR3 DNA reads TGTGCCAGCTCACCGGGAGTTTCTAACTATGGCTACACCTTC. V gene TRBV18 combines with J gene TRBJ1-2, with D unresolved. In germline, CDR1 is KGHSH, CDR2 LQKENI. Trimming pared 3 bases from V and 0 bases from J, leaving 8 bases between. The CDR3 is 14 residues long.

J is TRBJ1-2 and V is TRBV28, with TRBD1 identical over 8 bases. The CDR3 has 15 residues. Per germline, CDR1 MDHEN and CDR2 SYDVKM. Trimming cost V 5 bases and J 2 bases; bases outside gene matches: 7. The DNA for the CDR3 is TGTGCCAGCAGTGTACCAGGGGGCGGGAACTATGGCTACACCTTC. It yields the protein CASSVPGGGNYGYTF.